This TCR beta chain comes out of a study of technical replicates of blood from several donors. TCRdb's table, derived via immunoSEQ multiplex PCR, lists solely in-frame clones and lacks some. Among 13,000 to 15,000 clones listed, roughly 80% were seen once. The germline gives CDR1 KGHSH, CDR2 LQKENI. The germline V and J ends were trimmed by 2 bases and 7 bases, with 6 bases remaining between them. The CDR3 is made up of 12 amino acids. V gene TRBV18 combines with J gene TRBJ2-1; no clear D gene. The clonotype comes from a human donor in good health. Sequenced sample: PBMCs. The CDR3 here is CASSPTLNEQFF. CDR3 DNA sequence: TGTGCCAGCTCACCAACTCTGAATGAGCAGTTCTTC.